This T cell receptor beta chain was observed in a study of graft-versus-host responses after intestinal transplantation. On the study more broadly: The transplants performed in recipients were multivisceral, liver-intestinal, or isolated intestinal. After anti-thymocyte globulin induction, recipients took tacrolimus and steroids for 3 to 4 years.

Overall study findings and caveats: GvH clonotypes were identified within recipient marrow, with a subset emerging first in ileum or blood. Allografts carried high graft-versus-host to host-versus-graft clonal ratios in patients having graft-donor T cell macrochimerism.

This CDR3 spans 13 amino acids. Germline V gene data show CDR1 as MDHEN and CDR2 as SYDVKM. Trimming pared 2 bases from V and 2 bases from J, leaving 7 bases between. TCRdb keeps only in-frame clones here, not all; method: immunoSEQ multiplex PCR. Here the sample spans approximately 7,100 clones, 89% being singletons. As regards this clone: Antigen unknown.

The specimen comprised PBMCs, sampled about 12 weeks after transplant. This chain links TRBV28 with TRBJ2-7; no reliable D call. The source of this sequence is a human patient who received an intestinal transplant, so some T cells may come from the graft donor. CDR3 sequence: CASSLGVPYEQYF. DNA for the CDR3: TGTGCCAGCAGTTTAGGGGTACCCTACGAGCAGTACTTC.